Following are 10 T cell receptor beta chains from one sample sequenced in a study of response to subunit inactivated influenza vaccine. TCRdb recomputed calls from the RT-PCR reads with MiXCR, one row per CDR3 protein. Among around 500,000 distinct CDR3 sequences listed, 11% were seen once. The sample here was PBMCs from blood, taken more than 35 days after vaccination. The receptors originated from a man between 50 and 59 years old who received an inactivated influenza vaccine.

This clonotype was found a few times. The rearrangement links TRBV12-3 or TRBV12-4 to TRBJ1-5; maybe TRBD1 (5 bases). The CDR3 totals 16 residues. Trimming pared 2 bases from V and 0 bases from J, leaving 11 bases between. As DNA, the CDR3 is TGTGCCAGCAGTTTAAGGTCAGGGCCTAGCAATCAGCCCCAGCATTTT. Translating gives CASSLRSGPSNQPQHF.

This rearrangement joins TRBV27 to TRBJ2-2; 7 positions agree with TRBD2. Germline CDR1 and CDR2: MNHEY and SMNVEV (reference sequence). V shed 2 bases and J 4 bases; nucleotides not matched to a gene: 10. This CDR3 region has 17 residues. The chain's CDR3 is CASSLGAGDYSTGELFF. CDR3 sequence (DNA): TGTGCCAGCAGTTTAGGCGCCGGGGACTATTCCACCGGGGAGCTGTTTTTT.

This clonotype was recorded many times. V usage is TRBV29-1 and J usage is TRBJ2-1; 7 bases are a match to TRBD1. V lost 5 bases and J lost 5; bases outside the gene matches: 6. The CDR3 sequence is 13 residues long. Germline lookup yields CDR1 SQVTM and CDR2 ANQGSEA. The CDR3 reads CSVPGTADNEQFF. The CDR3 DNA follows: TGCAGCGTTCCGGGGACAGCGGACAATGAGCAGTTCTTC.

This clonotype was detected only a few times. J is TRBJ1-2 and V is TRBV5-1; possible D gene TRBD1, 5 bases. This CDR3 contains 13 residues. CDR1 and CDR2 from the germline V gene are SGHRS and YFSETQ. Trimming stripped 0 bases from V and 5 bases from J, with 8 bases between. CDR3 bases: TGCGCCAGCAGCTTGGACCAGGGATATGGCTACACCTTC. Protein product: CASSLDQGYGYTF.

This chain uses TRBV27 with TRBJ1-1; D gene ambiguous. The CDR3 consists of 13 residues. In germline, CDR1 is MNHEY, CDR2 SMNVEV (reference sequence). The ends were cut back, 6 bases at V and 3 bases at J, with 11 bases in the middle. The CDR3 DNA reads TGTGCCAGCAGCTCGAGGTGGGACACTGAAGCTTTCTTT. Protein: CASSSRWDTEAFF.

This rearrangement joins TRBV12-3 or TRBV12-4 to TRBJ2-1; tentative D call: TRBD1 (6 bases). V gave up 2 bases and J gave up 6 bases, with 14 bases separating them. The CDR3 contains 15 residues. The CDR3: CASSLMGASRNEQFF. In DNA form, the CDR3 reads TGTGCCAGCAGTTTAATGGGGGCCAGCCGCAATGAGCAGTTCTTC.

This clonotype was seen many times. The V gene is TRBV7-2, the J gene TRBJ1-5; no definite D call. This CDR3 contains 13 residues. V lost 1 base and J lost 5, with 6 bases in between. Per the germline V gene, CDR1 is SGHTA and CDR2 is FQGNSA. The CDR3 DNA is TGTGCCAGCAGCTTAGTGGCGGATCAGCCCCAGCATTTT. This codes for CASSLVADQPQHF.

V usage is TRBV19 and J usage is TRBJ2-4, with a possible D match to TRBD2 (6 bases). Trimming pared 4 bases from V and 5 bases from J, leaving 18 bases between. This CDR3 contains 16 residues. CDR1 is LNHDA and CDR2 is SQIVND in the germline V gene (reference sequence). As DNA, the CDR3 is TGTGCCAGTAGTAAGACCGGACGGGAGATCGAAAACATTCAGTACTTC. This codes for CASSKTGREIENIQYF. The full variable domain, its missing parts supplied by reference TRBV19 and TRBJ2-4, is DGGITQSPKYLFRKEGQNVTLSCEQNLNHDAMYWYRQDPGQGLRLIYYSQIVNDFQKGDIAEGYSVSREKKESFPLTVTSAQKNPTAFYLCASSKTGREIENIQYFGAGTRLSVL.

The rearrangement uses TRBV12-3 or TRBV12-4 and TRBJ2-7; TRBD1 matches at 9 bases. Unmatched junction bases numbered 9, after V lost 4 bases and J lost 5 bases. The CDR3 loop spans 15 amino acids. CDR3 in DNA: TGTGCCAGCAGTTCCCCAGGACAGGGGTTCAACGAGCAGTACTTC. This translates into CASSSPGQGFNEQYF.

The rearrangement uses TRBV10-3 and TRBJ1-1; D is unclear. This CDR3 has 13 residues. V gave up 10 bases and J gave up 5 bases, with 17 bases separating them. From germline, CDR1 is ENHRY and CDR2 SYGVKD. The CDR3 nucleotides are TGTGCCACCAGAATCGGAGACTCTACTGAAGCTTTCTTT. Amino acid sequence: CATRIGDSTEAFF.